These T cell receptor beta chains were read from a single sample in a study of T cells in Graves' hyperthyroidism and ophthalmopathy. TCRdb re-derived calls from the multiplex PCR reads in MiXCR, one entry per CDR3 protein. The sample yields a few hundred thousand distinct CDR3 sequences, 20% to 30% seen once. Sequencing used blood. Every receptor here comes from a man aged 45-65 years with Graves' hyperthyroidism. Both conserved end residues are part of each CDR3. The order of the fields is D gene, clone size, J gene, V gene, CDR3 length, CDR3 protein, CDR3 DNA. The D gene is left open where the match is weak. Clone size is shown for a subset of rows, as once, few, many or a class of expanded clone.

d_call: TRBD1
clone_size: many
j_call: TRBJ2-5
v_call: TRBV20-1
cdr3_length: 12
cdr3_aa: CSAQGQGETQYF
cdr3_nt: TGCAGTGCCCAGGGACAGGGTGAGACCCAGTACTTC

d_call: TRBD1
clone_size: many
j_call: TRBJ1-1
v_call: TRBV5-1
cdr3_length: 15
cdr3_aa: CASSLGDRRNTEAFF
cdr3_nt: TGCGCCAGCAGCTTGGGGGACAGACGGAACACTGAAGCTTTCTTT

d_call: .
clone_size: .
j_call: TRBJ1-1
v_call: TRBV5-1
cdr3_length: 11
cdr3_aa: CASSLGGGAFF
cdr3_nt: TGCGCCAGCAGCTTAGGAGGGGGAGCTTTCTTT

d_call: .
clone_size: .
j_call: TRBJ1-3
v_call: TRBV13
cdr3_length: 16
cdr3_aa: CASRSVHPNSGNTIYF
cdr3_nt: TGTGCCAGCAGGTCCGTCCACCCCAATTCTGGAAACACCATATATTTT

d_call: TRBD2
clone_size: .
j_call: TRBJ2-7
v_call: TRBV3-1
cdr3_length: 15
cdr3_aa: CASSRPSGKSYEQYF
cdr3_nt: TGTGCCAGCAGCCGGCCTAGCGGGAAGAGCTACGAGCAGTACTTC

d_call: TRBD2
clone_size: .
j_call: TRBJ2-2
v_call: TRBV6-1
cdr3_length: 15
cdr3_aa: CASKGLERNTGELFF
cdr3_nt: TGTGCCAGCAAGGGACTAGAAAGGAACACCGGGGAGCTGTTTTTT

d_call: .
clone_size: .
j_call: TRBJ1-2
v_call: TRBV6-2/TRBV6-3
cdr3_length: 12
cdr3_aa: CARRTINYGYTF
cdr3_nt: TGTGCCAGAAGGACCATTAACTATGGCTACACCTTC

d_call: .
clone_size: many
j_call: TRBJ2-7
v_call: TRBV2
cdr3_length: 15
cdr3_aa: CASSRGQLSSYEQYF
cdr3_nt: TGTGCCAGCAGCCGCGGACAGCTGAGCTCCTACGAGCAGTACTTC

d_call: .
clone_size: .
j_call: TRBJ2-1
v_call: TRBV2
cdr3_length: 15
cdr3_aa: CASSDTSLGANEQFF
cdr3_nt: TGTGCCAGCAGTGATACTAGCTTGGGGGCCAATGAGCAGTTCTTC

d_call: .
clone_size: many
j_call: TRBJ2-2
v_call: TRBV11-2
cdr3_length: 14
cdr3_aa: CASSLEGPTGELFF
cdr3_nt: TGTGCCAGCAGCTTAGAAGGACCCACCGGGGAGCTGTTTTTT

d_call: TRBD2
clone_size: few
j_call: TRBJ2-7
v_call: TRBV20-1
cdr3_length: 14
cdr3_aa: CSARDYSGSGEQYF
cdr3_nt: TGCAGTGCTAGAGATTATAGCGGGAGCGGTGAGCAGTACTTC

d_call: .
clone_size: .
j_call: TRBJ2-1
v_call: TRBV10-2
cdr3_length: 11
cdr3_aa: CASHHDNEQFF
cdr3_nt: TGCGCCAGCCACCATGACAATGAGCAGTTCTTC

d_call: .
clone_size: .
j_call: TRBJ2-3
v_call: TRBV5-6
cdr3_length: 13
cdr3_aa: CASCRRGADTQYF
cdr3_nt: TGTGCCAGCTGCCGGAGGGGGGCAGATACGCAGTATTTT

d_call: TRBD1
clone_size: .
j_call: TRBJ2-5
v_call: TRBV6-5
cdr3_length: 14
cdr3_aa: CASSYGTGDETQYF
cdr3_nt: TGTGCCAGCAGTTACGGGACAGGGGACGAGACCCAGTACTTC

d_call: TRBD1
clone_size: .
j_call: TRBJ2-7
v_call: TRBV29-1
cdr3_length: 14
cdr3_aa: CSAQLGTGFHEQYF
cdr3_nt: TGCAGCGCCCAACTCGGGACAGGGTTTCACGAGCAGTACTTC

d_call: .
clone_size: .
j_call: TRBJ2-5
v_call: TRBV5-1
cdr3_length: 14
cdr3_aa: CASSLEGPQETQYF
cdr3_nt: TGCGCCAGCAGCTTGGAGGGACCCCAAGAGACCCAGTACTTC

d_call: .
clone_size: .
j_call: TRBJ1-6
v_call: TRBV20-1
cdr3_length: 17
cdr3_aa: CSARRGGGGLVNSPLHF
cdr3_nt: TGCAGTGCTAGAAGGGGTGGGGGGGGGCTGGTTAATTCACCCCTCCACTTT

d_call: .
clone_size: few
j_call: TRBJ1-3
v_call: TRBV28
cdr3_length: 18
cdr3_aa: CASSFLRSGRSSGNTIYF
cdr3_nt: TGTGCCAGCAGTTTTCTCCGTTCGGGCAGAAGCTCTGGAAACACCATATATTTT

d_call: .
clone_size: many
j_call: TRBJ2-3
v_call: TRBV5-1
cdr3_length: 16
cdr3_aa: CASSLALEQSTDTQYF
cdr3_nt: TGCGCCAGCAGCTTGGCCTTGGAGCAGAGCACAGATACGCAGTATTTT

d_call: .
clone_size: .
j_call: TRBJ2-1
v_call: TRBV19
cdr3_length: 13
cdr3_aa: CASTTGPTNEQFF
cdr3_nt: TGTGCCAGTACTACAGGACCCACCAATGAGCAGTTCTTC

d_call: TRBD2
clone_size: .
j_call: TRBJ2-1
v_call: TRBV7-6
cdr3_length: 16
cdr3_aa: CASSPRAGDSYNERFF
cdr3_nt: TGTGCCAGCAGCCCTCGAGCGGGAGACTCCTACAATGAGCGGTTCTTC

d_call: TRBD1
clone_size: many
j_call: TRBJ2-7
v_call: TRBV7-3
cdr3_length: 13
cdr3_aa: CASSTGQGYEQYF
cdr3_nt: TGTGCCAGCAGCACCGGACAGGGCTACGAGCAGTACTTC

d_call: .
clone_size: few
j_call: TRBJ1-2
v_call: TRBV28
cdr3_length: 15
cdr3_aa: CASSIFGLGEYGYTF
cdr3_nt: TGTGCCAGCAGTATCTTCGGGTTAGGGGAGTATGGCTACACCTTC

d_call: .
clone_size: many
j_call: TRBJ2-7
v_call: TRBV20-1
cdr3_length: 13
cdr3_aa: CSAATSPNYEQYF
cdr3_nt: TGCAGTGCTGCGACTTCTCCAAACTACGAGCAGTACTTC

d_call: .
clone_size: .
j_call: TRBJ2-7
v_call: TRBV6-1
cdr3_length: 14
cdr3_aa: CASTLGQQAGWQYF
cdr3_nt: TGTGCCAGCACACTAGGACAACAGGCAGGATGGCAGTACTTC

d_call: .
clone_size: few
j_call: TRBJ2-3
v_call: TRBV3-1
cdr3_length: 14
cdr3_aa: CASSSQGRTDTQYF
cdr3_nt: TGTGCCAGCAGCTCCCAGGGCCGCACAGATACGCAGTATTTT

d_call: TRBD1
clone_size: .
j_call: TRBJ1-5
v_call: TRBV29-1
cdr3_length: 14
cdr3_aa: CSVGATGGNQPQHF
cdr3_nt: TGCAGCGTTGGGGCGACAGGGGGCAATCAGCCCCAGCATTTT

d_call: TRBD2
clone_size: few
j_call: TRBJ2-4
v_call: TRBV5-1
cdr3_length: 15
cdr3_aa: CASSLTSGDLNIQYF
cdr3_nt: TGCGCCAGCAGCTTAACTAGCGGGGATTTAAACATTCAGTACTTC

d_call: TRBD1
clone_size: .
j_call: TRBJ1-2
v_call: TRBV9
cdr3_length: 14
cdr3_aa: CASSVGTASYGYTF
cdr3_nt: TGTGCCAGCAGCGTTGGGACAGCGAGCTATGGCTACACCTTC

d_call: .
clone_size: .
j_call: TRBJ1-2
v_call: TRBV6-5
cdr3_length: 15
cdr3_aa: CASSYSTRGNYGYTF
cdr3_nt: TGTGCCAGCAGTTACTCGACAAGGGGTAACTATGGCTACACCTTC

d_call: TRBD1
clone_size: .
j_call: TRBJ1-1
v_call: TRBV30
cdr3_length: 13
cdr3_aa: CAWSVTGETEAFF
cdr3_nt: TGTGCCTGGAGTGTAACAGGGGAAACTGAAGCTTTCTTT